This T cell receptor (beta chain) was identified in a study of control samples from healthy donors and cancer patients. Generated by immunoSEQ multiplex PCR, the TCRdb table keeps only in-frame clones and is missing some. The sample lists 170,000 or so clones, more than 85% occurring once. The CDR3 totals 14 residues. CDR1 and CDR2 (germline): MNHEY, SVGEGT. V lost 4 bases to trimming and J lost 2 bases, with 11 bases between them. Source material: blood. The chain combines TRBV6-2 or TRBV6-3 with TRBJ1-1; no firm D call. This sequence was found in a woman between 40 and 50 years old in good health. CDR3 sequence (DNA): TGTGCCAGCAGTTCTTCCCGGGGAAACACTGAAGCTTTCTTT. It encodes CASSSSRGNTEAFF.